The clone carrying this T cell receptor beta chain has a count of ten or more. Its antigen is still unknown. Unique molecular identifiers were incorporated during preparation of the TCRbeta library. TCRdb fed the PCR reads into MiXCR, producing one record per CDR3 protein. The sample lists about 580,000 distinct CDR3 sequences, roughly 24% occurring once. This sample is drawn from a study of T-cell reconstitution after alpha-beta-depleted transplantation in children. Notes on the study in general: Surviving recipient cells, namely T cells and thymic progenitors, were the source of high day-60 TCRbeta diversity in some patients. There were reportedly several hundred expanded graft clones from which alpha-beta T cells came about two months after transplant. Newly produced T cells mostly provided counts and TCRbeta diversity after one year, as hyperexpanded clones declined.

The CDR3 sequence is 15 residues long. Germline V gives CDR1 SNHLY, CDR2 FYNNEI. The V end lost 3 bases, the J end lost 3 bases, and 12 bases lay between the germline ends. The V call is TRBV2, the J call TRBJ2-1; D may be TRBD2 (7 bases). The sample in question was PBMCs, mostly from graft donor cells, obtained 360 days after TCRalphabeta/CD19-depleted stem cell transplant. This TCR derives from a boy younger than two who had a stem cell transplant for acute myeloid leukemia, so the T cells may come from the graft donor. The CDR3 sequence is CASSDGGRYYNEQFF. CDR3 coding DNA: TGTGCCAGCAGTGACGGGGGGCGATACTACAATGAGCAGTTCTTC.